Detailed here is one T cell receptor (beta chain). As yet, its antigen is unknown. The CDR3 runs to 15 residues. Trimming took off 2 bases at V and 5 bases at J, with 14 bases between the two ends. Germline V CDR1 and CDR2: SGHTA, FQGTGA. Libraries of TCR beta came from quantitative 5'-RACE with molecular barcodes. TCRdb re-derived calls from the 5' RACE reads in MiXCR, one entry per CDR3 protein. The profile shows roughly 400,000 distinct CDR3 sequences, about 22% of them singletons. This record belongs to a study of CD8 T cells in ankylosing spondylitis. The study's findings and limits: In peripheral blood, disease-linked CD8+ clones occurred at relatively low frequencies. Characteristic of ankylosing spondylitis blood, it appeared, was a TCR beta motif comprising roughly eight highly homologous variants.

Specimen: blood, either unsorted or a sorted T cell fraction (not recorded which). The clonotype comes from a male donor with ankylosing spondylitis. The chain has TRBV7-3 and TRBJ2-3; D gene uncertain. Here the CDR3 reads CASSLYSLPGDTQYF. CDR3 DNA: TGTGCCAGCAGCTTATATAGTCTCCCCGGAGATACGCAGTATTTT.